This T cell receptor (beta chain) stems from a study of control samples from healthy donors and cancer patients. CDR1 and CDR2 (germline): LNHDA, SQIVND (reference sequence). The CDR3 is 15 residues long. With V trimmed by 2 bases and J by 10 bases, 9 bases remained unmatched. Data came from immunoSEQ multiplex PCR; TCRdb stores just in-frame clones and leaves some out. The sample consists of about 130,000 clones, around 92% of them appearing once. The clonotype was recovered from a man aged 50-60 years with head and neck cancer. The sequenced material came from PBMCs. The chain employs TRBV19 and TRBJ1-4; 8 bases line up with TRBD1. The CDR3 reads CASSISQGAFGKLFF. CDR3 coding DNA: TGTGCCAGTAGTATATCTCAGGGGGCGTTCGGAAAACTGTTTTTT.